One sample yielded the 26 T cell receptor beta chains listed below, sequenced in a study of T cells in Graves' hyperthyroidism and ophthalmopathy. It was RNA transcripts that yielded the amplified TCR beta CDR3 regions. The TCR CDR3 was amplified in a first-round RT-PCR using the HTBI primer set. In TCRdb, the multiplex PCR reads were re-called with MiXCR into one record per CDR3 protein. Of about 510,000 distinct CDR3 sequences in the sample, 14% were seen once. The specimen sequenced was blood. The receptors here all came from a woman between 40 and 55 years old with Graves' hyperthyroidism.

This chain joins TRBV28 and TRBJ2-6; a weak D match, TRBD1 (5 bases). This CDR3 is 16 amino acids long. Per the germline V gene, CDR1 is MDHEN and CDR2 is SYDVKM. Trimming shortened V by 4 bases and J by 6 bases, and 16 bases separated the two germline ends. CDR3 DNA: TGTGCCAGCAGTTACCCGCCAGGGTATGAGGCCAACGTCCTGACTTTC. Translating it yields CASSYPPGYEANVLTF.

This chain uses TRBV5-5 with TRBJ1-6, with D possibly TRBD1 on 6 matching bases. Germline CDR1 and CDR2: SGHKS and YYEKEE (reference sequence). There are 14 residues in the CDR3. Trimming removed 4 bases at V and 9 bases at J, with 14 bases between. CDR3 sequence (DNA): TGTGCCAGCAGCACGACAGGAGCTATTTCACCCCTCCACTTT. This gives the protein CASSTTGAISPLHF.

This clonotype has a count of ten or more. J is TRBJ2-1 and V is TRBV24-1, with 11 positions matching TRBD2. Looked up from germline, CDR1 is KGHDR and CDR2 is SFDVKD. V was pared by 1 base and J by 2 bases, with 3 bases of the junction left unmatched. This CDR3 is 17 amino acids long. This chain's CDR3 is CATSDLGTSGAYNEQFF. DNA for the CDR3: TGTGCCACCAGTGATTTAGGGACTAGCGGAGCCTACAATGAGCAGTTCTTC.

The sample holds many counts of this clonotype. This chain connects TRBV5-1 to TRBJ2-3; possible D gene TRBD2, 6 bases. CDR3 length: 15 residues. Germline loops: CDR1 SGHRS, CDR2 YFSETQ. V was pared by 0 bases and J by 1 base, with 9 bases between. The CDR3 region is CASSLGRDGTDTQYF. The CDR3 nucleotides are TGCGCCAGCAGCTTGGGGCGGGACGGCACAGATACGCAGTATTTT.

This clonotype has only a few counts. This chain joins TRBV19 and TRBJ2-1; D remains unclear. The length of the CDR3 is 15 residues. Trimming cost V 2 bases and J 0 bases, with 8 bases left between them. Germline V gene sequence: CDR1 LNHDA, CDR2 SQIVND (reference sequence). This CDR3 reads CASSIHGSSYNEQFF. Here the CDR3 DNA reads TGTGCCAGTAGTATACACGGCAGCTCCTACAATGAGCAGTTCTTC.

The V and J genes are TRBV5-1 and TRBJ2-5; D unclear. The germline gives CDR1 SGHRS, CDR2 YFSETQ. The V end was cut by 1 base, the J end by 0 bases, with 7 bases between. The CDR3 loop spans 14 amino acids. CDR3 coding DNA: TGCGCCAGCAGCTTGATAAGGGACCAAGAGACCCAGTACTTC. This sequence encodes CASSLIRDQETQYF. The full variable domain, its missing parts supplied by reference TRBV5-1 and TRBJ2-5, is KAGVTQTPRYLIKTRGQQVTLSCSPISGHRSVSWYQQTPGQGLQFLFEYFSETQRNKGNFPGRFSGRQFSNSRSEMNVSTLELGDSALYLCASSLIRDQETQYFGPGTRLLVL.

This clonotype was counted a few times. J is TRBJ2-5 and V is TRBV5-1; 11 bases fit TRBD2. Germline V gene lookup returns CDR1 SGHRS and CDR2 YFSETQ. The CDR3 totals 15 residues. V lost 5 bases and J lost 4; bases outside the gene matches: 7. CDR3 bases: TGCGCCAGCAGGGTAGCGGGAGGGCCCAGAGAGACCCAGTACTTC. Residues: CASRVAGGPRETQYF.

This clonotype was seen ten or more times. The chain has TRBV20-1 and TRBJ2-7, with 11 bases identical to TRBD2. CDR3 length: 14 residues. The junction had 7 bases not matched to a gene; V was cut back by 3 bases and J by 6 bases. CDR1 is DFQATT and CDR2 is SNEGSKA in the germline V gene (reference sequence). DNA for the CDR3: TGCAGTGCTAGCCCAACTAGCGGGAGCAGCGAGCAGTACTTC. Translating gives CSASPTSGSSEQYF.

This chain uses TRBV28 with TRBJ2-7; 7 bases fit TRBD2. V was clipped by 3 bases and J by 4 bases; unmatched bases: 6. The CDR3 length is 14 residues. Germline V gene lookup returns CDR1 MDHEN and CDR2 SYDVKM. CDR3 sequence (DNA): TGTGCCAGCAGTTTCCAAGCGGGACCTTACGAGCAGTACTTC. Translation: CASSFQAGPYEQYF. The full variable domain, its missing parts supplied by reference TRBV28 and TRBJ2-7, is DVKVTQSSRYLVKRTGEKVFLECVQDMDHENMFWYRQDPGLGLRLIYFSYDVKMKEKGDIPEGYSVSREKKERFSLILESASTNQTSMYLCASSFQAGPYEQYFGPGTRLTVT.

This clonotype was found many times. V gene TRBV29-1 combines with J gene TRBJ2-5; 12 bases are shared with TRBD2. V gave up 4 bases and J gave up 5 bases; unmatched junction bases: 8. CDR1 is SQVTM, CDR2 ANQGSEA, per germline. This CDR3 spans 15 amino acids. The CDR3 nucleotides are TGCAGCGTTGCCCCTCGACTAGCGGGAGACGAGACCCAGTACTTC. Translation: CSVAPRLAGDETQYF.

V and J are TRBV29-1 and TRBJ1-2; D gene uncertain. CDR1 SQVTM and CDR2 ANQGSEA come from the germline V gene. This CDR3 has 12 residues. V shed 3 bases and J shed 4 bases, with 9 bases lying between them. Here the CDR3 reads CSVERTGYGYTF. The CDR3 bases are TGCAGCGTTGAGAGGACCGGCTATGGCTACACCTTC.

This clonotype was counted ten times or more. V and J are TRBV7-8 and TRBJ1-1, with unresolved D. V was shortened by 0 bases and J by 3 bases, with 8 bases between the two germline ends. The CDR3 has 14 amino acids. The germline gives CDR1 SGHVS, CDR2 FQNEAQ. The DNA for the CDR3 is TGTGCCAGCAGCTTAGCGCGCCTCTACACTGAAGCTTTCTTT. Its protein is CASSLARLYTEAFF.

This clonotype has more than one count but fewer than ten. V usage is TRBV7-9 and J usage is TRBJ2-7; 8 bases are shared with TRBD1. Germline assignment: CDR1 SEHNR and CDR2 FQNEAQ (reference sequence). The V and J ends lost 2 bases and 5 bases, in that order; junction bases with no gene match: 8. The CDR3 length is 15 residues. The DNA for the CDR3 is TGTGCCAGCAGCTTACTAGGACAGGGCATCGACGAGCAGTACTTC. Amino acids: CASSLLGQGIDEQYF.

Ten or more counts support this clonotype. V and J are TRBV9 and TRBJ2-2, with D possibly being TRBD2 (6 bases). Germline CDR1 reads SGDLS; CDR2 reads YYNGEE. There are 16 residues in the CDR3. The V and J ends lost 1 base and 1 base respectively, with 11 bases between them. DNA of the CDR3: TGTGCCAGCAGCGTATCTAGCGCAAGGAACACCGGGGAGCTGTTTTTT. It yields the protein CASSVSSARNTGELFF.

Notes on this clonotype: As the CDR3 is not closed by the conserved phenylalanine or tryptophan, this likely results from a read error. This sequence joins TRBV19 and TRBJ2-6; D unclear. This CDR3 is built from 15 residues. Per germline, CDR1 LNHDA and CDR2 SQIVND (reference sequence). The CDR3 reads CASSIDISGANVLTL. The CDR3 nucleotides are TGTGCCAGTAGCATAGATATTTCTGGGGCCAACGTCCTGACTCTC.

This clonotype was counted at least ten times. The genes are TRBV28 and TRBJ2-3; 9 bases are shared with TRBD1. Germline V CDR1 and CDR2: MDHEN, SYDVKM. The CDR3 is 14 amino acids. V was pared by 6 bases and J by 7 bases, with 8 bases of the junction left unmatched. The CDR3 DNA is TGTGCCAGCAGCAAGAAAAACAGGGGGCATACGCAGTATTTT. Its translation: CASSKKNRGHTQYF.

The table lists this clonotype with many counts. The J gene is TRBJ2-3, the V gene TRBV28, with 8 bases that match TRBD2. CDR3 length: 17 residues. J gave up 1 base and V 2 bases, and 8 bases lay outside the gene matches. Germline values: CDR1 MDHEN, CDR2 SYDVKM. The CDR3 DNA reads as TGTGCCAGCAGTTTACCCCTTGGTAGCGGGGGCACAGATACGCAGTATTTT. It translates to CASSLPLGSGGTDTQYF.

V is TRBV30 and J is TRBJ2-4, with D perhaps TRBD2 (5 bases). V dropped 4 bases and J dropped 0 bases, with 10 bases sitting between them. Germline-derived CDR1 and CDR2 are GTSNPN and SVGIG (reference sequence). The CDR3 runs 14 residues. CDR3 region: CAWKGDLAKNIQYF. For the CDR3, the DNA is TGTGCCTGGAAGGGAGATCTAGCCAAAAACATTCAGTACTTC.

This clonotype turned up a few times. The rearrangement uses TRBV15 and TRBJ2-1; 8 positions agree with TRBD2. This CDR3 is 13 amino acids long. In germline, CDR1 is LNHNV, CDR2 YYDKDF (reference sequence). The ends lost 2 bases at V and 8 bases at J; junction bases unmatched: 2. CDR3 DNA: TGTGCCACCAGCAGATCGGGAGGGGATGAGCAGTTCTTC. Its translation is CATSRSGGDEQFF.

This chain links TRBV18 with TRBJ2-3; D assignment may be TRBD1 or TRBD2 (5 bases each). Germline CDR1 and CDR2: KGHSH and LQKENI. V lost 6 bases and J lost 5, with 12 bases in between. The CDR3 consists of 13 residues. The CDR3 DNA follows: TGTGCCAGCTCCCGGGACGAGGGAGATACGCAGTATTTT. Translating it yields CASSRDEGDTQYF.

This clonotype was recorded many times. The CDR3 sequence: CASSEDSTSEQYF. In DNA form, the CDR3 reads TGCGCCAGCAGTGAGGACTCTACGAGCGAGCAGTACTTC. The chain couples TRBV10-1 to TRBJ2-7; no definite D call. The CDR3 extends over 13 amino acids. V shed 2 bases and J shed 6 bases, with 11 bases lying between them. Germline V gene sequence: CDR1 WNHNN, CDR2 SYGVQD (reference sequence).

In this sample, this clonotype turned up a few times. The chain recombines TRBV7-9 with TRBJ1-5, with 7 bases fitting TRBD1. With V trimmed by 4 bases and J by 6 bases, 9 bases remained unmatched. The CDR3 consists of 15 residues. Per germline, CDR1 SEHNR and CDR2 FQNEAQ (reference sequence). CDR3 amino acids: CASSSDRVNGQPQHF. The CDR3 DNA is TGTGCCAGCAGCTCCGACAGGGTTAATGGTCAGCCCCAGCATTTT.

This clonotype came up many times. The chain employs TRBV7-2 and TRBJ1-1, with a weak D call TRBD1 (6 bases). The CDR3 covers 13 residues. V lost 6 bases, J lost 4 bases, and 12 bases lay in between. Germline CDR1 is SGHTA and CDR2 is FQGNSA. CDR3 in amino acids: CASSLKGGTEAFF. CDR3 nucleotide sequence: TGTGCCAGCAGTCTTAAGGGGGGCACTGAAGCTTTCTTT.

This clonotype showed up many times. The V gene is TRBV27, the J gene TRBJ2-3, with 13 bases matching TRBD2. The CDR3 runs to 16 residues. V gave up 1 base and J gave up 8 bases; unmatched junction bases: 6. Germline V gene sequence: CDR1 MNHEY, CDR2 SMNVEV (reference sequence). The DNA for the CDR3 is TGTGCCAGCAGTTTATTACTAGCGGGAGGGCCCGGTACGCAGTATTTT. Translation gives CASSLLLAGGPGTQYF.

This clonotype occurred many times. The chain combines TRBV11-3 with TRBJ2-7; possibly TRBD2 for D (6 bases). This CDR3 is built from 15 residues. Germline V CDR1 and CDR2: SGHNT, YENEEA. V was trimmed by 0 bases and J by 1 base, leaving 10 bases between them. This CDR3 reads CASSLDRGTSYEQYF. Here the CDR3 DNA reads TGTGCCAGCAGCTTAGATCGGGGGACTTCCTACGAGCAGTACTTC.

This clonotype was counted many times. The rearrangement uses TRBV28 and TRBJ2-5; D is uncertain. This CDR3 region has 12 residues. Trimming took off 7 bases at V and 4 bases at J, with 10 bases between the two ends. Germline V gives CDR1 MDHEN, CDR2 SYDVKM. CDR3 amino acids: CASTRQAETQYF. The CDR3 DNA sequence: TGTGCCAGCACCCGTCAGGCAGAGACCCAGTACTTC. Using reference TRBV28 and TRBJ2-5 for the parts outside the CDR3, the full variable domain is DVKVTQSSRYLVKRTGEKVFLECVQDMDHENMFWYRQDPGLGLRLIYFSYDVKMKEKGDIPEGYSVSREKKERFSLILESASTNQTSMYLCASTRQAETQYFGPGTRLLVL.